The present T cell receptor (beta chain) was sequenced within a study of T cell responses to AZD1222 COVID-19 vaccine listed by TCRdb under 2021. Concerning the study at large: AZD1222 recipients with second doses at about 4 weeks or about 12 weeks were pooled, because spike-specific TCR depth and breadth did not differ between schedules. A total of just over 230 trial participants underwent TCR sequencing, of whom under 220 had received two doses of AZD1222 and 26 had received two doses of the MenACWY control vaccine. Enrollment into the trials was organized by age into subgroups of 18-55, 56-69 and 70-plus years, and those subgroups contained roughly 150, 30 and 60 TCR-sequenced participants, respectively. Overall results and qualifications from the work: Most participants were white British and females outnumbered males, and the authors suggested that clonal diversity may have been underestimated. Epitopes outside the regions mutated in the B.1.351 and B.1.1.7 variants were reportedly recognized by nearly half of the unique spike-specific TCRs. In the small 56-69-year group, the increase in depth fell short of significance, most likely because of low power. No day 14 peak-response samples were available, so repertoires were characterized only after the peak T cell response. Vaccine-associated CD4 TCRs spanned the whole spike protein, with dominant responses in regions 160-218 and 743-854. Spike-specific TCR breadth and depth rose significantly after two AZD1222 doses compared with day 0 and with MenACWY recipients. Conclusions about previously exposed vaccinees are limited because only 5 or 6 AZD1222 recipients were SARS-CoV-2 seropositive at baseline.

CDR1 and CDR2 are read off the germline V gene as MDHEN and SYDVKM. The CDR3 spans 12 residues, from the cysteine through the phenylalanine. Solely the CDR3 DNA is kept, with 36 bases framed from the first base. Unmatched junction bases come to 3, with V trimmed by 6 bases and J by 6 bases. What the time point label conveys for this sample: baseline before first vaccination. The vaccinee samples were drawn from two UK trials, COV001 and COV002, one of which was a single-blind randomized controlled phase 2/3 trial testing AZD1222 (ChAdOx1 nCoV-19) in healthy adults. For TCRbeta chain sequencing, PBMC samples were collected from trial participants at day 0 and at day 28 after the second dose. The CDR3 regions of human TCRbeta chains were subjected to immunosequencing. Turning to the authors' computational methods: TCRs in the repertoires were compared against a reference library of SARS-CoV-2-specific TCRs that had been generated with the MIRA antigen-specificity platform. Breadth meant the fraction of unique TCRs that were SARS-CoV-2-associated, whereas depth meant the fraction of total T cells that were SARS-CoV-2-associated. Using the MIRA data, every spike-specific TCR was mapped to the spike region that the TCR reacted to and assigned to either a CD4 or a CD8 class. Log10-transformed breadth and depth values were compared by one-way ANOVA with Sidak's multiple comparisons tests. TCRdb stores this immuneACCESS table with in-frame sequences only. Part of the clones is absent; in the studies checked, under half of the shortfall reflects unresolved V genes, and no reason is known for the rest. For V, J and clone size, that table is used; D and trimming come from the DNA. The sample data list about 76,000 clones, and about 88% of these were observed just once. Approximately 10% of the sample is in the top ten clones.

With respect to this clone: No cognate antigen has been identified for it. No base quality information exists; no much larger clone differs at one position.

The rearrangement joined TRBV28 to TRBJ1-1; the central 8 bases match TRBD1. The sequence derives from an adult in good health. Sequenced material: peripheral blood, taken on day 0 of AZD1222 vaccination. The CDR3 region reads CASSWTGPEAFF. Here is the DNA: TGTGCCAGCAGCTGGACAGGGCCTGAAGCTTTCTTT.